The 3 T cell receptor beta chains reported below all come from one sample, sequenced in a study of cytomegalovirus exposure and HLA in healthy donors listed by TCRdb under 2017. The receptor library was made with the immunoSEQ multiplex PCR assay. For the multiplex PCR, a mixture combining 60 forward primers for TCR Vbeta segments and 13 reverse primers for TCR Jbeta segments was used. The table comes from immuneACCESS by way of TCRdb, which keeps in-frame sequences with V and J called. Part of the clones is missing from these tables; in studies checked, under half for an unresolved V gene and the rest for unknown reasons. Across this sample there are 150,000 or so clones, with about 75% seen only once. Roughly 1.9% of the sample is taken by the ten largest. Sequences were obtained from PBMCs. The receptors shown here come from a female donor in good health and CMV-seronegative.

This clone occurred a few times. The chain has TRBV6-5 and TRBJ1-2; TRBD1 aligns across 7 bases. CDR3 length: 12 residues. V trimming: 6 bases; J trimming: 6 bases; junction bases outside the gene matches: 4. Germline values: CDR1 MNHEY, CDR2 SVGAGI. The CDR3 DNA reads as TGTGCCAGCAGCATCGACAGGGATGGCTACACCTTC. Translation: CASSIDRDGYTF.

The CDR3 bases are TGTGCCTCACAGGAGGGGCTGAATCAGCCCCAGCATTTT. Translated, it gives CASQEGLNQPQHF. The V and J genes are TRBV18 and TRBJ1-5; possibly TRBD1 for D (5 bases). V was clipped by 11 bases and J by 4 bases, with 15 bases between them. Germline V gene lookup returns CDR1 KGHSH and CDR2 LQKENI. The CDR3 extends over 13 amino acids.

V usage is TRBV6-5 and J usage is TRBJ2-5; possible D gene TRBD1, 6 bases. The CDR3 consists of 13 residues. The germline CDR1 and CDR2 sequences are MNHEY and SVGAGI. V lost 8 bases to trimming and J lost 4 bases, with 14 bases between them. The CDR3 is CASGVQGLETQYF. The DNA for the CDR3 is TGTGCCAGCGGAGTACAGGGTTTAGAGACCCAGTACTTC.